This record covers a single T cell receptor (beta chain). No antigen is known for it. The record has no base qualities; no much larger clone is one base away. Cut back by 5 bases and 2 bases, the V and J ends lie 31 bases apart. Sequences SGHNT (CDR1) and YENEEA (CDR2) are obtained from the germline V gene. From the cysteine through the phenylalanine, the CDR3 covers 20 amino acids. Of the read, only the CDR3 DNA is kept; its 60 bases are in frame from base 1. This sample was taken from a study of control samples from healthy donors and cancer patients (dated by TCRdb to the early 2020s). The library was prepared using the immunoSEQ multiplex PCR assay. Held by TCRdb, this immuneACCESS table contains in-frame sequences only and omits some clones. Under half of the omission traces to an unresolved V gene where checked; the cause of the rest is unknown. Within this sample are roughly 160,000 clones, with around 88% of them counted one time only. The top ten clones comprise approximately 4.9% of the sample.

Sequenced material: blood. This receptor was identified in a woman in her 30s in good health. Rearrangement joined TRBV11-3 to TRBJ2-7; the D gene is possibly TRBD1, with 6 bases matching. The CDR3 sequence is CASSPYIKTKCGQRAYEQYF. In nucleotide form, the sequence is TGTGCCAGCAGCCCATATATAAAAACAAAGTGCGGACAGAGAGCCTACGAGCAGTACTTC.